This TCR beta chain is from a study of human T cells and chemical hapten exposure. Original processing methods: Sample-level TCR yields exhibited a median of approximately 96,000, with a range of about 20,000 to 750,000. MiXCR was run by TCRdb on the RACE reads, yielding one entry per CDR3 protein. The V and J calls reflect TCRdb's pipeline rather than the authors' work. The sample lists about 380,000 distinct CDR3 sequences, 5.1% occurring once. This clonotype was seen ten or more times. The time point here: pre-sensitization, week 0. Sample treatment: therapeutic diphenylcyclopropenone sensitization with weekly scalp DPC. The CDR3 totals 12 residues. V dropped 3 bases and J dropped 1 base, with 6 bases sitting between them. Germline assignment: CDR1 DFQATT and CDR2 SNEGSKA (reference sequence).

This chain connects TRBV20-1 to TRBJ1-1; D uncertain. The origin of this receptor is a woman in her forties or fifties with alopecia areata. Some clones in this sample may be carry-over from other donors' samples. Sample: whole blood, taken in connection with sensitization to the hapten diphenylcyclopropenone (DPC). CDR3 DNA: TGCAGTGCTAGGGCAGCGAACACTGAAGCTTTCTTT. It yields the protein CSARAANTEAFF.